This TCR beta chain was sequenced during a study of blood T cells in healthy people across ages. The donors, all healthy, were Caucasians living in Russia, aged 6 to 90. With a J-beta primer mix and a sample-barcoded 5' primer, a second PCR ran 7 to 11 cycles. MiXCR was run by TCRdb on the 5' RACE reads, yielding one entry per CDR3 protein. The sample contains around 2 million distinct CDR3 sequences, around 40% of which appear only once. V dropped 6 bases and J dropped 7 bases, with 13 bases sitting between them. The CDR3 spans 13 residues. To note about this clonotype: The target antigen is unknown.

Overall study findings and caveats: Higher diversity, along with more naive CD4+ cells, distinguished long-lived donors from aged donors.

Sequencing used blood. The receptor's source is a human donor in good health. The chain combines TRBV12-3 or TRBV12-4 with TRBJ2-1; no reliable D call. The CDR3 reads CASRPSSSNEQFF. CDR3 bases: TGTGCCAGCAGACCTTCCAGTAGTAATGAGCAGTTCTTC.